This T cell receptor beta chain was identified in a study of control samples from healthy donors and cancer patients. Germline V gene sequence: CDR1 SGHDT, CDR2 YYEEEE. The CDR3 loop spans 14 amino acids. V gave up 0 bases and J gave up 3 bases, with 10 bases separating them. This table comes from immunoSEQ multiplex PCR, and its TCRdb copy is limited to in-frame clones, with some not included. The table has fewer than 300,000 clones, roughly four fifths seen once. The TCR sequence derives from a woman aged 55-69 years with lung cancer. The chain links TRBV5-6 to TRBJ2-7, with a weak D call TRBD1 (5 bases). Specimen: PBMCs. The CDR3 is CASSLVQVNYEQYF. As DNA, the CDR3 is TGTGCCAGCAGCTTGGTACAGGTAAACTACGAGCAGTACTTC. Combining the CDR3 with reference TRBV5-6 and TRBJ2-7 gives the whole variable domain DAGVTQSPTHLIKTRGQQVTLRCSPKSGHDTVSWYQQALGQGPQFIFQYYEEEERQRGNFPDRFSGHQFPNYSSELNVNALLLGDSALYLCASSLVQVNYEQYFGPGTRLTVT.